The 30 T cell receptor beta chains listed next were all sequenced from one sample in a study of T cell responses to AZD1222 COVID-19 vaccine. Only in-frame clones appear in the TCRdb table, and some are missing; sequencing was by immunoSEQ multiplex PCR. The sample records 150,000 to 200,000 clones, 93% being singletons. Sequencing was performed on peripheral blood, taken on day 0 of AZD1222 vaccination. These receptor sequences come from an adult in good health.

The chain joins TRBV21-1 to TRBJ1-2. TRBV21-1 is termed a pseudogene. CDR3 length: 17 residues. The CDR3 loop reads CASSKKSRRKSNYGYTF. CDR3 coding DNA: TGTGCCAGCAGCAAAAAGTCGAGGAGAAAGTCTAACTATGGCTACACCTTC.

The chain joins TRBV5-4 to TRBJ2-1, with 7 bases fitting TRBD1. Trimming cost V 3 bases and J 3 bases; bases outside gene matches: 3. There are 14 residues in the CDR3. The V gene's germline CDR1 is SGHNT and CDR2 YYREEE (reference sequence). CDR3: CASSSTGVYNEQFF. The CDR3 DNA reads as TGTGCCAGCAGCTCCACAGGGGTCTACAATGAGCAGTTCTTC.

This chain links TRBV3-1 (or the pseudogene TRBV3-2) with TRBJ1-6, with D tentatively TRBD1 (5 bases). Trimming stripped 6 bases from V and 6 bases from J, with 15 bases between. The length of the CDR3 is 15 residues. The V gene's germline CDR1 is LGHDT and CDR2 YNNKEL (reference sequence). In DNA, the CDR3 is TGTGCCAGCAGACTTGGGACCGGGGGTAATTCACCCCTCCACTTT. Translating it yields CASRLGTGGNSPLHF.

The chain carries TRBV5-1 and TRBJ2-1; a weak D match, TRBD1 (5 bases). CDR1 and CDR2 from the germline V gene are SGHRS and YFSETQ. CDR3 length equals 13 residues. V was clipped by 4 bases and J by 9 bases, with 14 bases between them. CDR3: CASSPGEGVEQFF. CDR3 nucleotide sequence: TGCGCCAGCAGCCCCGGCGAAGGGGTTGAGCAGTTCTTC. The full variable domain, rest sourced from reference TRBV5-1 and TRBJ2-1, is KAGVTQTPRYLIKTRGQQVTLSCSPISGHRSVSWYQQTPGQGLQFLFEYFSETQRNKGNFPGRFSGRQFSNSRSEMNVSTLELGDSALYLCASSPGEGVEQFFGPGTRLTVL.

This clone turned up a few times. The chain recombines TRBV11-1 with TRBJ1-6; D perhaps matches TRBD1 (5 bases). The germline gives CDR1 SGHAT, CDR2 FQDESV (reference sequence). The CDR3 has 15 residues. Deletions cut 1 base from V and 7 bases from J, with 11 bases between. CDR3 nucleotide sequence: TGTGCCAGCAGCTTAGGGAGACAGTTGAATTCACCCCTCCACTTT. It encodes CASSLGRQLNSPLHF.

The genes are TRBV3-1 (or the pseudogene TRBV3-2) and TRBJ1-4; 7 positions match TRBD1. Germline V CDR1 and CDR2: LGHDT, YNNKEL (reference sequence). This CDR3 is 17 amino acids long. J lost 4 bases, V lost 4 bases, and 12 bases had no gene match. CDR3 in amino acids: CASSRFKPGQLNEKLFF. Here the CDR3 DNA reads TGTGCCAGCAGCCGATTCAAACCGGGACAGCTTAATGAAAAACTGTTTTTT.

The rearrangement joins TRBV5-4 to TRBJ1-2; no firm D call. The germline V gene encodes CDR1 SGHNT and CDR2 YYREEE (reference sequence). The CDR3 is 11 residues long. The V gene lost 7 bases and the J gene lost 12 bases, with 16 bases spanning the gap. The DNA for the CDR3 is TGTGCCAGCGGCCCTAGGCCAGCCAACACCTTC. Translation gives CASGPRPANTF.

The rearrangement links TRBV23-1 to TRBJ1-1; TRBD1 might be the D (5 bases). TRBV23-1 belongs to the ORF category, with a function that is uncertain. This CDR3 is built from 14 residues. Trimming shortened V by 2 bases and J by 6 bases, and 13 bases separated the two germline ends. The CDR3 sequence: CASSQPTPGAEAFF. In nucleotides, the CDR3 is TGCGCCAGCAGTCAACCCACACCGGGGGCTGAAGCTTTCTTT.

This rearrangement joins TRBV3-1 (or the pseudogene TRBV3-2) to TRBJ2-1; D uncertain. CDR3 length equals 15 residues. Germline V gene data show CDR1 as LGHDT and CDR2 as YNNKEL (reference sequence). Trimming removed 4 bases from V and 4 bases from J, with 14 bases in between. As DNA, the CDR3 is TGTGCCAGCAGCCCCCCCGGTGGGGATTACAATGAGCAGTTCTTC. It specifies CASSPPGGDYNEQFF.

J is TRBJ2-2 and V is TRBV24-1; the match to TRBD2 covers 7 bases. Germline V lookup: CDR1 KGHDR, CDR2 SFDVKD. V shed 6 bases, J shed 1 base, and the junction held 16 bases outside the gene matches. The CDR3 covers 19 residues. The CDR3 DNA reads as TGTGCCACCAGTTCTCCCCCGGGGGGAAGAGGTCAGAACACCGGGGAGCTGTTTTTT. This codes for CATSSPPGGRGQNTGELFF.

The CDR3 nucleotides are TGTGCCAGCAGCTTAGGGGCCCTAGCGAGTCGAGAGACCCAGTACTTC. Its translation is CASSLGALASRETQYF. The chain joins TRBV7-8 to TRBJ2-5; D is possibly TRBD2 (6 bases). Germline assignment: CDR1 SGHVS and CDR2 FQNEAQ. The CDR3 totals 16 residues. V lost 1 base and J 4 bases, leaving 16 bases between the germline ends. Complete variable domain (other parts from reference TRBV7-8 and TRBJ2-5): GAGVSQSPRYKVAKRGQDVALRCDPISGHVSLFWYQQALGQGPEFLTYFQNEAQLDKSGLPSDRFFAERPEGSVSTLKIQRTQQEDSAVYLCASSLGALASRETQYFGPGTRLLVL.

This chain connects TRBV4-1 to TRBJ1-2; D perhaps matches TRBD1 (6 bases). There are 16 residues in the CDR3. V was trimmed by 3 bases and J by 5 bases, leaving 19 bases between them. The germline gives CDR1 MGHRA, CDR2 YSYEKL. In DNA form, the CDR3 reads TGCGCCAGCAGCCAGGTAGCCAGGACAGACCCATATGGCTACACCTTC. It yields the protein CASSQVARTDPYGYTF.

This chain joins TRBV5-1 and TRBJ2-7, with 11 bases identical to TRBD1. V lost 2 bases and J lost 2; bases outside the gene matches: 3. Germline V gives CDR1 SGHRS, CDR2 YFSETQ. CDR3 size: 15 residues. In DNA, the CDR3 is TGCGCCAGCAGCTTAAGGGGACAGGGGGCCTACGAGCAGTACTTC. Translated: CASSLRGQGAYEQYF. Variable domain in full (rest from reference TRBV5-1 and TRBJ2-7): KAGVTQTPRYLIKTRGQQVTLSCSPISGHRSVSWYQQTPGQGLQFLFEYFSETQRNKGNFPGRFSGRQFSNSRSEMNVSTLELGDSALYLCASSLRGQGAYEQYFGPGTRLTVT.

The CDR3 bases are TGCGCCAGTAGACTCCAAATCATCCCGGGCAATGAGCAGTTCTTC. Its translation is CASRLQIIPGNEQFF. The chain uses TRBV5-1 and TRBJ2-1; no reliable D call. Germline loops: CDR1 SGHRS, CDR2 YFSETQ. The CDR3 is 15 amino acids. The V end was cut by 8 bases, the J end by 6 bases, with 21 bases between.

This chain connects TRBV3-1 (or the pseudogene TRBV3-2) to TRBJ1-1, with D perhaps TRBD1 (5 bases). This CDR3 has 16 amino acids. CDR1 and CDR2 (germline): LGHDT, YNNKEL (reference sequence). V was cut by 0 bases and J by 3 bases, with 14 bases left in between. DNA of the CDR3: TGTGCCAGCAGCCAAGATCTTGCGGGGGATCACACTGAAGCTTTCTTT. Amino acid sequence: CASSQDLAGDHTEAFF.

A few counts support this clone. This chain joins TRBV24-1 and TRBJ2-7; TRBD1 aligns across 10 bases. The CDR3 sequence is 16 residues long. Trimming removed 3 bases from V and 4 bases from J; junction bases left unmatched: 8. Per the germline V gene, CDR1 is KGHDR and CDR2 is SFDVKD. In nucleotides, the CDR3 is TGTGCCACCAGTGATGCGAGACAGGGGGCGATATACGAGCAGTACTTC. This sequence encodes CATSDARQGAIYEQYF.

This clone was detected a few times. DNA for the CDR3: TGTGCCAGCAGCCAATCCCCGGCCAGGGAATACGAGCAGTACTTC. Its translation is CASSQSPAREYEQYF. The chain carries TRBV3-1 (or the pseudogene TRBV3-2) and TRBJ2-7; a weak D match, TRBD1 (5 bases). Trimming stripped 2 bases from V and 4 bases from J, with 15 bases between. The CDR3 length is 15 residues. Per germline, CDR1 LGHDT and CDR2 YNNKEL (reference sequence).

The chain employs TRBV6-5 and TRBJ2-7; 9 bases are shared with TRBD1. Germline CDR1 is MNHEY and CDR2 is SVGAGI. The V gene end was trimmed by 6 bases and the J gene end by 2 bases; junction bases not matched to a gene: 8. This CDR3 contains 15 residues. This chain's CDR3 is CASRERRQGAYEQYF. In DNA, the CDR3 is TGTGCCAGCAGAGAGCGGAGACAGGGGGCCTACGAGCAGTACTTC.

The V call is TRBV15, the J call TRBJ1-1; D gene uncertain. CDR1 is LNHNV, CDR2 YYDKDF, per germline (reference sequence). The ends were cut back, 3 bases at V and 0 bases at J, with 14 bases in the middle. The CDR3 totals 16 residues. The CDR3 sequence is CATSRLRSFMNTEAFF. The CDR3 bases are TGTGCCACCAGCAGGCTAAGAAGCTTCATGAACACTGAAGCTTTCTTT. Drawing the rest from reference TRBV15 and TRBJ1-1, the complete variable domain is DAMVIQNPRYQVTQFGKPVTLSCSQTLNHNVMYWYQQKSSQAPKLLFHYYDKDFNNEADTPDNFQSRRPNTSFCFLDIRSPGLGDTAMYLCATSRLRSFMNTEAFFGQGTRLTVV.

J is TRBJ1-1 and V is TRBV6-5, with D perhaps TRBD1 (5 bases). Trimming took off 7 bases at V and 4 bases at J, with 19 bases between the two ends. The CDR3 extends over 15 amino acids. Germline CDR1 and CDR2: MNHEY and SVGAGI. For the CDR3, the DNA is TGTGCCAGCAACCTCTGGGCCAGGGAGGGCACTGAAGCTTTCTTT. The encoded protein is CASNLWAREGTEAFF.

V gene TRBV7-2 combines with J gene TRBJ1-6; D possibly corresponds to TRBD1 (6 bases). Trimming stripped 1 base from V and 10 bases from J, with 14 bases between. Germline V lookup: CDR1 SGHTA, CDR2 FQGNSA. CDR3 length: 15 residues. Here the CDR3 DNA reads TGTGCCAGCAGCTTAGTACAGGGTTTTAACTCACCCCTCCACTTT. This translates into CASSLVQGFNSPLHF.

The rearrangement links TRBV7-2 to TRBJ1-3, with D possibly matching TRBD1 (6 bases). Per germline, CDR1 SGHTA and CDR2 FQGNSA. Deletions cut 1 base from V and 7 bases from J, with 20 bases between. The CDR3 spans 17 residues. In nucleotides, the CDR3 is TGTGCCAGCAGCTTAGTGTCAGGGGTATTGGTTGGGAACACCATATATTTT. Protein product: CASSLVSGVLVGNTIYF.

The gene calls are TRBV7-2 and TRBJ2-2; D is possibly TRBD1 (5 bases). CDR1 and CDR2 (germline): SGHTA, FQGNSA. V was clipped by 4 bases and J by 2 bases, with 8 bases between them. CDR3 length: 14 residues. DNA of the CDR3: TGTGCCAGCAGCTCAAGGGGAAACACCGGGGAGCTGTTTTTT. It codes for CASSSRGNTGELFF.

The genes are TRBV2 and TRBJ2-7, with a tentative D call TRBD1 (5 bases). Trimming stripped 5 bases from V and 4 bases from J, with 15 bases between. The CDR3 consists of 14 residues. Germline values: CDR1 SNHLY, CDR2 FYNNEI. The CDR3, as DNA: TGTGCCAGCAGTTACGATCAGGGATCATACGAGCAGTACTTC. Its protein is CASSYDQGSYEQYF.

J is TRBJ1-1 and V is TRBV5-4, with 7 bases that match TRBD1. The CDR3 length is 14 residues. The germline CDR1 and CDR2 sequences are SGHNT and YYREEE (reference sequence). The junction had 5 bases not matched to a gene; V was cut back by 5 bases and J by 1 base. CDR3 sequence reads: CASREGQQNTEAFF. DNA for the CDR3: TGTGCCAGCAGGGAGGGACAGCAGAACACTGAAGCTTTCTTT.

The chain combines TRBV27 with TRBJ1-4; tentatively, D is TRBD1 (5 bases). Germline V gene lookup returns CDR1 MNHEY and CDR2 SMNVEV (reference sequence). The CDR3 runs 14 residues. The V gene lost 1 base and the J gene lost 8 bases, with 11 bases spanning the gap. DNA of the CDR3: TGTGCCAGCAGTTTATTGGGGGGGGACGAAAAACTGTTTTTT. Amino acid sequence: CASSLLGGDEKLFF.

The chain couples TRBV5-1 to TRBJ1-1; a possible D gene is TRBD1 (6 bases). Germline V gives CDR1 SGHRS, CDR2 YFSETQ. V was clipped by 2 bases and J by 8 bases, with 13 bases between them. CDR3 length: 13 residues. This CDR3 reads CASSFGIGTEAFF. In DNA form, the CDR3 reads TGCGCCAGCAGCTTTGGTATCGGGACAGAAGCTTTCTTT.

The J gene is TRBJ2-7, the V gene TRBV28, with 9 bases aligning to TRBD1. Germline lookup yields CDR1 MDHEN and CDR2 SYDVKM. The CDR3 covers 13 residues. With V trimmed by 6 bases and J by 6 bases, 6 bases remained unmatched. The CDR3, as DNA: TGTGCCAGCAGCCCGGGACAGGGCTTCGAGCAGTACTTC. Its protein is CASSPGQGFEQYF.

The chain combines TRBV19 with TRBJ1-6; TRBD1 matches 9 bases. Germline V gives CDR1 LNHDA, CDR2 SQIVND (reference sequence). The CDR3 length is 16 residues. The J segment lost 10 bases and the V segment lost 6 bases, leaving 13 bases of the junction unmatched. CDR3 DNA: TGTGCCAGTAGGAGGGGACAGGGTTTTTCCGGGTCACCCCTCCACTTT. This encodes CASRRGQGFSGSPLHF.

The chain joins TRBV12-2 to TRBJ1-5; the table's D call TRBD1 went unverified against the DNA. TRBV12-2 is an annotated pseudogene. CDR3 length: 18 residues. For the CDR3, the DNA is TGTGCAAGTCGCTTAAGTGGGATGGGCAGGGGGCATCGTCAGCCCCAGCATTTT. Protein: CASRLSGMGRGHRQPQHF.